A single sample is the source of the 30 T cell receptor beta chains below, sequenced in a study of post-analysis software for immune sequencing data. The study, taken as a whole, reports: TRBV5-6, TRBV5-1 and TRBV20-1 were among roughly 5 TRBV segments more frequent in patients than controls.

Each TCR beta cDNA library carried unique molecular identifiers. From the PCR reads, TCRdb called clonotypes with MiXCR, one entry per CDR3 protein. The table has about 200,000 distinct CDR3 sequences, 25% to 30% seen once. The antigens for these receptors are not known. Sequencing was performed on blood. These receptors all come from a girl aged 2 to 17 with multiple sclerosis.

This chain links TRBV28 with TRBJ2-4; D may be TRBD1 (6 bases). The CDR3 length is 16 residues. Germline CDR1 MDHEN, CDR2 SYDVKM. Deletions cut 6 bases from V and 3 bases from J, with 18 bases between. The CDR3 loop is CASRITQGNYKNIQYF. Here the CDR3 DNA reads TGTGCCAGCAGAATCACGCAGGGGAACTACAAAAACATTCAGTACTTC.

This chain connects TRBV7-9 to TRBJ2-7; the D is unclear. Germline CDR1 is SEHNR and CDR2 is FQNEAQ (reference sequence). V lost 3 bases and J 7 bases, leaving 13 bases between the germline ends. The CDR3 runs to 13 residues. CDR3 amino acids: CASSFQAWDEQYF. The CDR3 bases are TGTGCCAGCAGCTTCCAGGCCTGGGATGAGCAGTACTTC.

In the case of this clonotype: A much larger clone lies one base from this, so it may be a read error. V is TRBV7-9 and J is TRBJ2-1; either TRBD1 or TRBD2 may supply D (5 bases each). V was clipped by 5 bases and J by 5 bases, with 16 bases between them. CDR1 is SEHNR, CDR2 FQNEAQ, per germline (reference sequence). The CDR3 consists of 15 residues. The CDR3 region is CASSPRDLIHNEQFF. The DNA for the CDR3 is TGTGCCAGCAGCCCCCGGGACCTAATCCACAATGAGCAGTTCTTC. Based on the CDR3 plus reference TRBV7-9 and TRBJ2-1, the full variable domain is DTGVSQNPRHKITKRGQNVTFRCDPISEHNRLYWYRQTLGQGPEFLTYFQNEAQLEKSRLLSDRFSAERPKGSFSTLEIQRTEQGDSAMYLCASSPRDLIHNEQFFGPGTRLTVL.

This clonotype was counted at least ten times. The chain employs TRBV6-6 and TRBJ1-1, with D uncertain. The germline V gene has CDR1 MNHNY and CDR2 SVGAGI (reference sequence). The CDR3 extends over 13 amino acids. The germline V and J ends were trimmed by 5 bases and 1 base, with 8 bases remaining between them. The CDR3 loop is CASSRAGNTEAFF. DNA of the CDR3: TGTGCCAGCAGTAGGGCAGGGAACACTGAAGCTTTCTTT.

The table lists this clonotype with a few counts. The chain carries TRBV20-1 and TRBJ2-1; no reliable D call. Trimming pared 6 bases from V and 8 bases from J, leaving 23 bases between. CDR3 length: 15 residues. Per germline, CDR1 DFQATT and CDR2 SNEGSKA (reference sequence). The CDR3, as DNA: TGCAGTGCGGATGAAACTCCCGTTCTTATCGATGAGCAGTTCTTC. It specifies CSADETPVLIDEQFF.

There are a few counts of this clonotype. The gene calls are TRBV7-2 and TRBJ1-3, with D maybe TRBD1 (5 bases). CDR3 length: 15 residues. The germline gives CDR1 SGHTA, CDR2 FQGNSA. The V and J ends lost 5 bases and 0 bases respectively, with 11 bases between them. CDR3 loop: CASSPQGFSGNTIYF. CDR3 nucleotide sequence: TGTGCCAGCAGCCCCCAGGGCTTCTCTGGAAACACCATATATTTT.

This clonotype was counted ten times or more. The chain combines TRBV5-1 with TRBJ2-7; 8 nucleotides agree with TRBD1. J gave up 2 bases and V 3 bases, and 4 bases lay outside the gene matches. The CDR3 spans 14 residues. Germline V gives CDR1 SGHRS, CDR2 YFSETQ. The CDR3 spells CASSWGTGAYEQYF. The CDR3 DNA sequence: TGCGCCAGCAGCTGGGGGACAGGAGCCTACGAGCAGTACTTC. The variable domain in full, with the rest retrieved from reference TRBV5-1 and TRBJ2-7, is KAGVTQTPRYLIKTRGQQVTLSCSPISGHRSVSWYQQTPGQGLQFLFEYFSETQRNKGNFPGRFSGRQFSNSRSEMNVSTLELGDSALYLCASSWGTGAYEQYFGPGTRLTVT.

This chain links TRBV20-1 with TRBJ1-3; 10 bases match TRBD1. Germline V gene data show CDR1 as DFQATT and CDR2 as SNEGSKA (reference sequence). V trimming: 0 bases; J trimming: 8 bases; junction bases outside the gene matches: 19. CDR3 length: 19 residues. DNA for the CDR3: TGCAGTGCTAGAGAGGTGGGGACAGGGGCCGGGGGTCTGAAGGACACCATATATTTT. Its translation: CSAREVGTGAGGLKDTIYF.

At least ten counts were recorded for this clonotype. The genes are TRBV27 and TRBJ2-7, with 8 bases fitting TRBD2. CDR3 size: 15 residues. The trim removed 5 bases at V and 2 bases at J, leaving 8 bases unmatched. Germline V gene sequence: CDR1 MNHEY, CDR2 SMNVEV (reference sequence). The CDR3 is CASSPLSGRTYEQYF. The CDR3 DNA reads TGTGCCAGCAGTCCCCTAAGCGGGAGAACCTACGAGCAGTACTTC.

Comments on this clonotype: A single base separates this from a much larger clone, so it may be a read error. The chain couples TRBV5-1 to TRBJ1-2; 9 bases match TRBD1. The germline gives CDR1 SGHRS, CDR2 YFSETQ. The CDR3 length is 13 residues. Unmatched junction bases numbered 2, after V lost 4 bases and J lost 4 bases. The CDR3 DNA reads as TGCGCCAGCAGCCGGGACAGGGCCTATGGCTACACCTTC. Translating it yields CASSRDRAYGYTF. Filled out from reference TRBV5-1 and TRBJ1-2, the complete variable domain reads KAGVTQTPRYLIKTRGQQVTLSCSPISGHRSVSWYQQTPGQGLQFLFEYFSETQRNKGNFPGRFSGRQFSNSRSEMNVSTLELGDSALYLCASSRDRAYGYTFGSGTRLTVV.

As regards this clonotype: A read error may explain this, as a much larger clone is one base away. V gene TRBV27 combines with J gene TRBJ1-2, with D perhaps TRBD1 (5 bases). Germline V gives CDR1 MNHEY, CDR2 SMNVEV (reference sequence). This CDR3 spans 12 amino acids. Trimming took off 6 bases at V and 8 bases at J, with 13 bases between the two ends. CDR3 protein: CASRLPGDGYTF. The CDR3 nucleotides are TGTGCCAGCAGGTTACCGGGGGACGGCTACACCTTC.

With regard to this clonotype: A single base separates this from a much larger clone, so it may be a read error. The rearrangement joins TRBV29-1 to TRBJ2-5; a possible D gene is TRBD1 (5 bases). CDR1 SQVTM and CDR2 ANQGSEA come from the germline V gene. The CDR3 spans 14 residues. DNA of the CDR3: TGCAGCGTTCGCCCCCCGGCAGGGTTAGAGGCCCAGTACTTC. Its protein product is CSVRPPAGLEAQYF.

The chain couples TRBV20-1 to TRBJ2-3, with D possibly being TRBD1 or TRBD2 (5 bases each). The V gene lost 5 bases and the J gene lost 6 bases, with 18 bases spanning the gap. The length of the CDR3 is 14 residues. Germline CDR1 reads DFQATT; CDR2 reads SNEGSKA (reference sequence). The DNA of the CDR3 is TGCAGTGCTGAGGACTGGGGGTCGGGGGATACGCAGTATTTT. Its protein product is CSAEDWGSGDTQYF.

The chain uses TRBV21-1 and TRBJ2-3; the D call of TRBD2 is as the table states it, not checked on the DNA. TRBV21-1 corresponds to a pseudogene. CDR3 length: 16 residues. The CDR3 region is CASSLGREARTDTQYF. The CDR3 DNA is TGTGCCAGCAGCCTAGGGAGGGAGGCCCGCACAGATACGCAGTATTTT.

This clonotype was observed at least ten times. The chain links TRBV29-1 to TRBJ1-2, with TRBD1 as a possible D gene (5 bases). Germline V gene data show CDR1 as SQVTM and CDR2 as ANQGSEA. Deletions cut 3 bases from V and 4 bases from J, with 9 bases between. This CDR3 comprises 12 residues. This chain's CDR3 is CSVDGGLYGYTF. The CDR3 DNA reads as TGCAGCGTTGACGGGGGTCTCTATGGCTACACCTTC.

This clonotype has a count of ten or more. The chain carries TRBV10-3 and TRBJ2-7; D is possibly TRBD1 (5 bases). The germline V gene encodes CDR1 ENHRY and CDR2 SYGVKD. Trimming removed 6 bases at V and 4 bases at J, with 10 bases between. CDR3 size: 12 residues. The CDR3 loop is CAISRDRYEQYF. The CDR3 DNA is TGTGCCATCAGCAGGGATCGTTACGAGCAGTACTTC.

In regard to this clonotype: At one of its ends the junction is not consistent with the germline gene, which may arise from a read error. This rearrangement joins TRBV6-2 or TRBV6-3 to TRBJ1-1; D unresolved. Germline CDR1 MNHEY, CDR2 SVGEGT. The length of the CDR3 is 14 residues. CDR3 nucleotides: TGTACCAGCAGTTACTCGGAGTCGGGCACTGAAGCTTTCTTT. This codes for CTSSYSESGTEAFF.

This clonotype was observed a few times. This sequence joins TRBV7-2 and TRBJ2-5, with 11 bases matching TRBD1. Gene TRBJ2-7 matches the end of the DNA better, so the J call may be wrong. The CDR3 runs to 17 residues. Germline V gene sequence: CDR1 SGHTA, CDR2 FQGNSA. The CDR3 reads CASSLFSGTGGLYEQYF. The DNA of the CDR3 is TGTGCCAGCAGCTTATTCTCAGGGACAGGGGGGCTGTACGAGCAGTACTTC.

Concerning this clonotype: Since a much larger clone is just one base distant, this may be a read error. V usage is TRBV20-1 and J usage is TRBJ2-7, with 9 bases that match TRBD2. The CDR3 is 16 amino acids. Per germline, CDR1 DFQATT and CDR2 SNEGSKA (reference sequence). The CDR3 bases are TGCAGTGCCCCCTCGACTACTAGCGGGTATTCCTACGAGCGGTACTTC. Translating gives CSAPSTTSGYSYERYF.

This clonotype was detected only a few times. The chain is built from TRBV20-1 and TRBJ2-5; TRBD2 agrees at 12 bases. Germline V gives CDR1 DFQATT, CDR2 SNEGSKA (reference sequence). The junction had 9 bases not matched to a gene; V was cut back by 5 bases and J by 11 bases. This CDR3 has 13 amino acids. The CDR3 DNA sequence: TGCAGTGCTTCTAGCGGGAGGGTACGGGAGCAGTACTTC. This translates into CSASSGRVREQYF.

This sequence joins TRBV6-1 and TRBJ1-5, with 7 bases fitting TRBD1. Germline trimming cut 6 bases from V and 4 bases from J; bases unmatched to any gene: 9. Germline-derived CDR1 and CDR2 are MNHNS and SASEGT. This CDR3 spans 15 amino acids. The DNA for the CDR3 is TGTGCCAGCAGACGAACCGGGACAGAGAATCAGCCCCAGCATTTT. This translates into CASRRTGTENQPQHF.

This clonotype appeared a few times. This sequence joins TRBV25-1 and TRBJ2-5; D remains ambiguous. V was cut by 5 bases and J by 1 base, with 14 bases left in between. Germline V CDR1 and CDR2: MGHDK, SYGVNS. The CDR3 is 15 residues long. The CDR3 loop is CASSKNSPPQETQYF. Here the CDR3 DNA reads TGTGCCAGCAGTAAAAACAGCCCGCCCCAAGAGACCCAGTACTTC.

This sequence joins TRBV29-1 and TRBJ1-5, with D hard to call. Trimming shortened V by 4 bases and J by 3 bases, and 10 bases separated the two germline ends. Germline CDR1 is SQVTM and CDR2 is ANQGSEA. This CDR3 has 13 residues. As DNA, the CDR3 is TGCAGCGTTGGGGGAAGTAACAATCAGCCCCAGCATTTT. This translates into CSVGGSNNQPQHF. Complete variable domain (other parts from reference TRBV29-1 and TRBJ1-5): SAVISQKPSRDICQRGTSLTIQCQVDSQVTMMFWYRQQPGQSLTLIATANQGSEATYESGFVIDKFPISRPNLTFSTLTVSNMSPEDSSIYLCSVGGSNNQPQHFGDGTRLSIL.

In its sample, this clonotype was seen a few times. The chain links TRBV5-1 to TRBJ2-7; 7 bases match TRBD2. The CDR3 covers 15 residues. Trimming cost V 0 bases and J 2 bases; bases outside gene matches: 5. Germline V gene data show CDR1 as SGHRS and CDR2 as YFSETQ. As DNA, the CDR3 is TGCGCCAGCAGCTTGGCGGCGGGGGACGCCTACGAGCAGTACTTC. It yields the protein CASSLAAGDAYEQYF.

Points on this clonotype: A much larger clone lies a single base off, so this may be a read error. The gene calls are TRBV24-1 and TRBJ2-5; a weak D match, TRBD1 (6 bases). Germline V gene data show CDR1 as KGHDR and CDR2 as SFDVKD. CDR3 size: 13 residues. Trimming took off 7 bases at V and 11 bases at J, with 19 bases between the two ends. For the CDR3, the DNA is TGTGCCACCAGGGACCGACAGGATCTTGAGCAGTACTTC. This translates into CATRDRQDLEQYF.

This clonotype has ten or more counts. The V gene is TRBV5-1, the J gene TRBJ1-4, with D unclear. This CDR3 region has 13 residues. Looked up from germline, CDR1 is SGHRS and CDR2 is YFSETQ. Trimming pared 3 bases from V and 8 bases from J, leaving 11 bases between. The CDR3 loop is CASSSGLGEKLFF. In nucleotides, the CDR3 is TGCGCCAGCAGCTCTGGGTTGGGAGAAAAACTGTTTTTT.

Comment on this clonotype: At one of its ends the junction is not consistent with the germline gene, which may arise from a read error. The chain links TRBV29-1 to TRBJ1-2, with a possible D match to TRBD1 (6 bases). Germline-derived CDR1 and CDR2 are SQVTM and ANQGSEA. This CDR3 comprises 15 residues. The CDR3 bases are TGCAACGTTGACGACAGGAGGGAGGGGAACTATGGCTACACCTTC. Translation: CNVDDRREGNYGYTF.

The rearrangement joins TRBV7-2 to TRBJ2-1; 10 bases agree with TRBD1. CDR1 and CDR2 from the germline V gene are SGHTA and FQGNSA. V was clipped by 6 bases and J by 4 bases; unmatched bases: 0. The CDR3 covers 13 residues. CDR3 loop: CASRGQGYNEQFF. CDR3 bases: TGTGCCAGCAGGGGACAGGGGTACAATGAGCAGTTCTTC.

There are many counts of this clonotype. This sequence joins TRBV6-5 and TRBJ2-7; D possibly corresponds to TRBD1 (6 bases). The germline V gene encodes CDR1 MNHEY and CDR2 SVGAGI. The CDR3 is 15 amino acids. With 4 bases removed from V and 7 bases from J, the gap between germline ends came to 20 bases. The CDR3 DNA reads TGTGCCAGCAGTTCCACAGACAGGTTAACGCAGGAGCAGTACTTC. Translation gives CASSSTDRLTQEQYF.

The genes are TRBV2 and TRBJ1-5, with D perhaps TRBD1 (5 bases). Germline V gene lookup returns CDR1 SNHLY and CDR2 FYNNEI. Trimming left V 4 bases short and J 6 bases short, with 13 bases between. The CDR3 is 14 amino acids. CDR3 DNA sequence: TGTGCCAGCAGTGTGGGGGGAGATACTCAGCCCCAGCATTTT. Translation gives CASSVGGDTQPQHF.